This TCR beta chain derives from a study of cytomegalovirus exposure and HLA in healthy donors. The donors were members of the roughly 130-subject validation cohort (separate from the roughly 670-subject first cohort). The V gene lost 1 base and the J gene lost 2 bases, with 12 bases spanning the gap. This CDR3 contains 16 residues. In germline, CDR1 is LGHNA, CDR2 YNFKEQ. The method was immunoSEQ multiplex PCR; TCRdb's version includes in-frame clones alone and lacks a portion of them. The sample holds 70,000 or so clones, 94% seen once. This chain connects TRBV4-2 to TRBJ2-1; TRBD2 might be the D (6 bases). This receptor was taken from a man aged 18 to 30 in good health and CMV-seropositive. The specimen was PBMCs. The CDR3, as DNA: TGTGCCAGCAGCCAAGGAACGGGACTCGCCTACAATGAGCAGTTCTTC. Amino acids: CASSQGTGLAYNEQFF.